These 10 T cell receptor beta chains originate from one sample sequenced in a study of T cell responses to AZD1222 COVID-19 vaccine. Profiling relied on immunoSEQ multiplex PCR, and the TCRdb table lists in-frame clones only, not all of them. The table has more than 150,000 clones, more than 75% seen once. This specimen was peripheral blood, taken 28 days after the second AZD1222 dose. The receptors come from an adult who received the AZD1222 COVID-19 vaccine.

This rearrangement joins TRBV18 to TRBJ1-1; maybe TRBD1 (6 bases). Trimming removed 4 bases at V and 4 bases at J, with 7 bases between. The CDR3 covers 12 residues. The V gene's germline CDR1 is KGHSH and CDR2 LQKENI. The CDR3 DNA sequence: TGTGCCAGCTCACTGGACAGCACTGAAGCTTTCTTT. Its translation: CASSLDSTEAFF.

This clone appeared once. CDR3 in DNA: TGTGCCAGCAGCAGGGGCGGGGAAGGAGAGACCCAGTACTTC. It encodes CASSRGGEGETQYF. The chain joins TRBV2 to TRBJ2-5; D is possibly TRBD1 or TRBD2 (6 bases each). Trimming shortened V by 6 bases and J by 4 bases, and 15 bases separated the two germline ends. There are 14 residues in the CDR3. Germline V gene data show CDR1 as SNHLY and CDR2 as FYNNEI.

This clone was found once. J is TRBJ1-4 and V is TRBV2; D not resolved. The CDR3 covers 16 residues. CDR1 and CDR2 from the germline V gene are SNHLY and FYNNEI. V dropped 0 bases and J dropped 0 bases, with 8 bases sitting between them. CDR3 sequence (DNA): TGTGCCAGCAGTGAAGCTTTGGTGGCAACTAATGAAAAACTGTTTTTT. Translation: CASSEALVATNEKLFF.

V and J are TRBV2 and TRBJ2-7, with TRBD1 matching 8 bases. The V gene's germline CDR1 is SNHLY and CDR2 FYNNEI. Unmatched junction bases numbered 4, after V lost 7 bases and J lost 2 bases. The CDR3 covers 13 residues. CDR3 DNA: TGTGCCAGCACAGGGGGCAACACCTACGAGCAGTACTTC. It specifies CASTGGNTYEQYF.

The chain uses TRBV19 and TRBJ1-2; 11 nucleotides agree with TRBD1. From germline, CDR1 is LNHDA and CDR2 SQIVND (reference sequence). V gave up 7 bases and J gave up 7 bases; unmatched junction bases: 14. The CDR3 has 16 residues. The CDR3 region has the DNA TGTGCCAGTATCCAGCCGGGACAGGGGGTCCTCCGTGGCTACACCTTC. As protein: CASIQPGQGVLRGYTF.

This chain uses TRBV20-1 with TRBJ2-3; no reliable D call. Germline V gene lookup returns CDR1 DFQATT and CDR2 SNEGSKA (reference sequence). Trimming removed 5 bases from V and 8 bases from J, with 8 bases in between. This CDR3 spans 10 amino acids. The CDR3 sequence is CSAPTGTQYF. Here the CDR3 DNA reads TGCAGTGCTCCTACGGGTACGCAGTATTTT.

Here the CDR3 reads CASTLQAGSSYEQYF. In nucleotides, the CDR3 is TGTGCCAGCACACTCCAAGCGGGGAGCTCCTACGAGCAGTACTTC. The rearrangement uses TRBV6-5 and TRBJ2-7, with 7 bases lining up with TRBD2. The CDR3 spans 15 residues. The V gene end was trimmed by 7 bases and the J gene end by 0 bases; junction bases not matched to a gene: 9. Germline V CDR1 and CDR2: MNHEY, SVGAGI.

This clone was seen only a few times. The V and J genes are TRBV12-3 or TRBV12-4 and TRBJ2-7; no reliable D call. The ends were cut back, 1 base at V and 7 bases at J, with 11 bases in the middle. The CDR3 spans 13 residues. For the CDR3, the DNA is TGTGCCAGCAGTTTAGATGGTAGAAGGGAGCAGTACTTC. This encodes CASSLDGRREQYF.

V and J are TRBV5-5 and TRBJ2-1; a possible D gene is TRBD1 (5 bases). Trimming pared 4 bases from V and 3 bases from J, leaving 14 bases between. Germline V lookup: CDR1 SGHKS, CDR2 YYEKEE (reference sequence). This CDR3 contains 15 residues. CDR3 protein: CASSTTGTIYNEQFF. CDR3 sequence (DNA): TGTGCCAGCAGCACAACAGGTACCATCTACAATGAGCAGTTCTTC.

This clone has only one observation. The chain joins TRBV2 to TRBJ2-1; tentatively, D is TRBD1 or TRBD2 (5 bases each). The CDR3 contains 13 residues. Germline values: CDR1 SNHLY, CDR2 FYNNEI. V was pared by 5 bases and J by 7 bases, with 12 bases between. CDR3 sequence reads: CASSFQGVNEQFF. The CDR3 nucleotides are TGTGCCAGCAGTTTCCAGGGAGTAAATGAGCAGTTCTTC.